The 17 T cell receptor beta chains given below trace back to one sample, sequenced in a study of T cells in Graves' hyperthyroidism and ophthalmopathy. From RNA transcripts, TCR beta CDR3 regions were amplified. The HTBI primer set drove a first-round RT-PCR of the TCR CDR3. MiXCR, applied by TCRdb to the multiplex PCR reads, yields one record per CDR3 protein. This repertoire shows a few hundred thousand distinct CDR3 sequences, roughly an eighth found once; its top ten account for less than 6.5%. Source material: blood. The receptors originated from a woman in her late teens or twenties with Graves' hyperthyroidism.

This clonotype was observed a handful of times. The chain employs TRBV6-1 and TRBJ2-3, with 9 positions matching TRBD2. The trim removed 7 bases at V and 4 bases at J, leaving 6 bases unmatched. Per the germline V gene, CDR1 is MNHNS and CDR2 is SASEGT. This CDR3 has 14 residues. The chain's CDR3 is CASKGLAYADTQYF. CDR3 DNA sequence: TGTGCCAGCAAGGGACTAGCTTATGCAGATACGCAGTATTTT.

On this clonotype: In this CDR3 the conserved last residue, phenylalanine or tryptophan, is missing, so a read error is likely. The chain couples TRBV12-3 or TRBV12-4 to TRBJ2-7; D is uncertain. The CDR3 is 14 amino acids. The V end lost 0 bases, the J end lost 8 bases, and 14 bases lay between the germline ends. The CDR3 DNA sequence: TGTGCCAGCAGTTTAGCGCTGAGTTTAGGACAGCAGTACCTC. It codes for CASSLALSLGQQYL.

On this clonotype itself: Being one base from a much bigger clone, this may be a read error. This chain uses TRBV5-1 with TRBJ2-1, with D hard to call. The DNA end favors TRBJ2-7, so the J call may be wrong. Per germline, CDR1 SGHRS and CDR2 YFSETQ. The CDR3 is 13 residues long. The CDR3 loop is CASSLEVYNEQYF. The CDR3 DNA is TGCGCCAGCAGCTTGGAGGTTTACAATGAGCAGTACTTC.

This clonotype occurred a few times. A read error may explain this, as a much larger clone is one base away. J is TRBJ2-1 and V is TRBV3-1; TRBD2 agrees at 7 bases. Trimming took 4 bases from V and 0 from J; bases not matched to a gene: 12. CDR3 size: 18 residues. Germline V gene lookup returns CDR1 LGHDT and CDR2 YNNKEL (reference sequence). In DNA form, the CDR3 reads TGTGCCAGCAGCCCCGGCCCTCCTGGCGGGAGCTCCTACAATGAGCAGTTCTTC. Translation: CASSPGPPGGSSYNEQFF.

V gene TRBV7-8 combines with J gene TRBJ1-6, with TRBD1 matching 11 bases. From germline, CDR1 is SGHVS and CDR2 FQNEAQ. V dropped 1 base and J dropped 3; count of bases not matched to a gene: 2. The CDR3 runs to 17 residues. CDR3 residues: CASSLGDRGDYNSPLHF. The CDR3 coding sequence is TGTGCCAGCAGCTTAGGGGACAGGGGGGACTATAATTCACCCCTCCACTTT. The full variable domain, with the rest looked up from reference TRBV7-8 and TRBJ1-6, is GAGVSQSPRYKVAKRGQDVALRCDPISGHVSLFWYQQALGQGPEFLTYFQNEAQLDKSGLPSDRFFAERPEGSVSTLKIQRTQQEDSAVYLCASSLGDRGDYNSPLHFGNGTRLTVT.

This clonotype was observed many times. The chain carries TRBV28 and TRBJ1-5; D not resolved. Germline lookup yields CDR1 MDHEN and CDR2 SYDVKM. Trimming stripped 6 bases from V and 4 bases from J, with 16 bases between. CDR3 length: 15 residues. In DNA, the CDR3 is TGTGCCAGCAGCCGCGACGGACGGTTGAATCAGCCCCAGCATTTT. It specifies CASSRDGRLNQPQHF.

The V and J genes are TRBV20-1 and TRBJ2-7, with 10 nucleotides matching TRBD2. Germline trimming cut 5 bases from V and 4 bases from J; bases unmatched to any gene: 8. The CDR3 is 14 amino acids. Germline-derived CDR1 and CDR2 are DFQATT and SNEGSKA (reference sequence). The CDR3, as DNA: TGCAGTGCTGCGGGGACTAGCGACCCGTACGAGCAGTACTTC. This gives the protein CSAAGTSDPYEQYF.

This clonotype has ten or more counts. J is TRBJ2-1 and V is TRBV5-1; D uncertain. The CDR3 spans 16 residues. The germline CDR1 and CDR2 sequences are SGHRS and YFSETQ. Trimming cost V 1 base and J 1 base, with 12 bases left between them. The CDR3 here is CASSLLSDSSYNEQFF. The CDR3, as DNA: TGCGCCAGCAGCTTGTTGTCGGATTCATCCTACAATGAGCAGTTCTTC.

V gene TRBV4-3 combines with J gene TRBJ2-7, with D perhaps given as TRBD1 or TRBD2 (5 bases each). CDR3 length equals 16 residues. The ends were cut back, 0 bases at V and 1 base at J, with 13 bases in the middle. The germline gives CDR1 LGHNA, CDR2 YSLEER. The CDR3 sequence: CASSQDGGPPSYEQYF. DNA for the CDR3: TGCGCCAGCAGCCAAGATGGGGGACCTCCTTCCTACGAGCAGTACTTC.

This clonotype was recorded many times. The chain is built from TRBV12-3 or TRBV12-4 and TRBJ2-1, with 9 nucleotides matching TRBD2. Trimming took 4 bases from V and 7 from J; bases not matched to a gene: 8. The length of the CDR3 is 15 residues. CDR3 DNA sequence: TGTGCCAGCAGTTCCATTAGCGGGAGTAGGAATGAGCAGTTCTTC. Translation gives CASSSISGSRNEQFF.

This clonotype was seen many times. The chain recombines TRBV20-1 with TRBJ2-3; no clear D. Germline lookup yields CDR1 DFQATT and CDR2 SNEGSKA (reference sequence). V lost 3 bases and J lost 0, with 13 bases in between. The length of the CDR3 is 15 residues. The CDR3: CSASHAESSTDTQYF. Written as DNA, the CDR3 is TGCAGTGCTAGTCATGCGGAGTCTAGCACAGATACGCAGTATTTT.

This clonotype was counted ten times or more. The J gene is TRBJ1-1, the V gene TRBV30; unclear D gene. The ends were cut back, 5 bases at V and 1 base at J, with 5 bases in the middle. Germline values: CDR1 GTSNPN, CDR2 SVGIG (reference sequence). The CDR3 totals 11 residues. In DNA form, the CDR3 reads TGTGCCTGGGACGGGAACACTGAAGCTTTCTTT. This encodes CAWDGNTEAFF.

Ten or more counts support this clonotype. The rearrangement joins TRBV7-9 to TRBJ1-3, with D uncertain. The germline V gene has CDR1 SEHNR and CDR2 FQNEAQ (reference sequence). This CDR3 has 15 residues. The V end lost 2 bases, the J end lost 4 bases, and 12 bases lay between the germline ends. This CDR3 reads CASSLFTLPGNTIYF. CDR3 in DNA: TGTGCCAGCAGCTTATTCACCTTACCCGGAAACACCATATATTTT.

With respect to this clonotype: A read error may explain this, as a much larger clone is one base away. The chain uses TRBV7-2 and TRBJ2-7; D perhaps matches TRBD2 (6 bases). The CDR3 contains 13 residues. V was trimmed by 1 base and J by 7 bases, leaving 11 bases between them. The V gene's germline CDR1 is SGHTA and CDR2 FQGNSA. This CDR3 is CASSLVNGGEQYF. The CDR3 DNA sequence: TGTGCCAGCAGCTTAGTGAACGGGGGAGAGCAGTACTTC. Full variable domain (rest looked up from reference TRBV7-2 and TRBJ2-7): GAGVSQSPSNKVTEKGKDVELRCDPISGHTALYWYRQSLGQGLEFLIYFQGNSAPDKSGLPSDRFSAERTGGSVSTLTIQRTQQEDSAVYLCASSLVNGGEQYFGPGTRLTVT.

This clonotype was picked up many times. The V and J genes are TRBV7-2 and TRBJ1-2; 8 bases fit TRBD1. The CDR3 has 15 residues. Germline CDR1 is SGHTA and CDR2 is FQGNSA. J gave up 1 base and V 7 bases, and 8 bases lay outside the gene matches. CDR3 in DNA: TGTGCCAGCAATCCGGACAGGGCTAATAACTATGGCTACACCTTC. This translates into CASNPDRANNYGYTF.

The chain carries TRBV6-4 and TRBJ2-1; tentative D call: TRBD2 (6 bases). V shed 2 bases and J shed 8 bases, with 13 bases lying between them. This CDR3 has 14 amino acids. CDR1 and CDR2 (germline): MRHNA, SNTAGT. CDR3 protein: CASSDEAGRDEQFF. The CDR3 nucleotides are TGTGCCAGCAGTGACGAAGCGGGCCGGGATGAGCAGTTCTTC.

This clonotype has at least ten counts. The chain employs TRBV12-3 or TRBV12-4 and TRBJ1-1; 8 bases are shared with TRBD1. J was trimmed by 9 bases and V by 0 bases; bases with no gene match: 6. CDR3 length: 14 amino acids. Written as DNA, the CDR3 is TGTGCCAGCAGTTTAGCCTCAGCAGGGGGCCAAGCTTTCTTT. This encodes CASSLASAGGQAFF.